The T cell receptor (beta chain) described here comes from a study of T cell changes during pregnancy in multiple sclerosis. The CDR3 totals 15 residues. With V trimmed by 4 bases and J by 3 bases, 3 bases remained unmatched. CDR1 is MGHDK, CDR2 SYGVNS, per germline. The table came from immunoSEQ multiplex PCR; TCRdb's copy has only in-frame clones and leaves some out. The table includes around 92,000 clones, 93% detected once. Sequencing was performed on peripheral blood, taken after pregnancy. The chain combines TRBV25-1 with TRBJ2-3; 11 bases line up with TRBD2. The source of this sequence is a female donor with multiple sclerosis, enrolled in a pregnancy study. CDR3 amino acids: CASSVLAGVTDTQYF. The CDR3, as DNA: TGTGCCAGCAGTGTACTAGCGGGAGTGACAGATACGCAGTATTTT.